This T cell receptor (beta chain) was documented in a study of blood T cells in healthy people across ages. The study's findings and limits: Samples with more naive T cells showed higher observed beta diversity.

The authors extracted at least 5.5 micrograms of total RNA per sample. The CDR3 contains 13 residues. V lost 0 bases and J 6 bases, leaving 6 bases between the germline ends. In germline, CDR1 is LNHNV, CDR2 YYDKDF (reference sequence). This clonotype showed up just a few times. Antigen: not known. Primed by a sample-barcoded 5' primer and a J-beta primer mix, a second PCR proceeded for about 7 to 11 cycles. Through a template-switch adaptor with 12 random nucleotides, each cDNA molecule received a tag. MiXCR, applied by TCRdb to the 5' RACE reads, yields one record per CDR3 protein. The data contain approximately 690,000 distinct CDR3 sequences, 35% to 50% of them singletons.

This TCR came from an older man in good health. The source material was blood. This chain links TRBV15 with TRBJ1-5, with D hard to call. In DNA form, the CDR3 reads TGTGCCACCAGCAGAGAAGCAGCTCAGCCCCAGCATTTT. This encodes CATSREAAQPQHF. The whole variable domain, remainder taken from reference TRBV15 and TRBJ1-5, is DAMVIQNPRYQVTQFGKPVTLSCSQTLNHNVMYWYQQKSSQAPKLLFHYYDKDFNNEADTPDNFQSRRPNTSFCFLDIRSPGLGDTAMYLCATSREAAQPQHFGDGTRLSIL.